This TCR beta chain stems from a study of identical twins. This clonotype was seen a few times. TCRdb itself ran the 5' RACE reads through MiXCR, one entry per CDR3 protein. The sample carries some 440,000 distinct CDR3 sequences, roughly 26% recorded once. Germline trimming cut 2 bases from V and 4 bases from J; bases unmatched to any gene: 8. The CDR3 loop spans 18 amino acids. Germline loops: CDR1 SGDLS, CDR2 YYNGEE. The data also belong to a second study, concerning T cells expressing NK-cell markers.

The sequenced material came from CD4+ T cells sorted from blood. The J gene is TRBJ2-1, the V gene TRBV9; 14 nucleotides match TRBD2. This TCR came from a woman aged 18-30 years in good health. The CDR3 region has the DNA TGTGCCAGCAGCGTGGGGACTAGCGGGAGAATAGCATACAATGAGCAGTTCTTC. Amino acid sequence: CASSVGTSGRIAYNEQFF. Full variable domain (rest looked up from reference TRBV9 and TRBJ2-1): DSGVTQTPKHLITATGQRVTLRCSPRSGDLSVYWYQQSLDQGLQFLIQYYNGEERAKGNILERFSAQQFPDLHSELNLSSLELGDSALYFCASSVGTSGRIAYNEQFFGPGTRLTVL.